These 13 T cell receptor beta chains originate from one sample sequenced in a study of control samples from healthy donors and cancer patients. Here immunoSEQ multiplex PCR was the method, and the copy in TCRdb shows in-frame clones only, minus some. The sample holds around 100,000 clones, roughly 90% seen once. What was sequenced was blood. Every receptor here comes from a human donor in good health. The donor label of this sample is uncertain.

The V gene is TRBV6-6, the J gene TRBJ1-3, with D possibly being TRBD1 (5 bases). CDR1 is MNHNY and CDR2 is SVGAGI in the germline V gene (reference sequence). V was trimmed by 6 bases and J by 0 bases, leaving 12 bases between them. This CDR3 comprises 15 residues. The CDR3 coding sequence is TGTGCCAGCAGACCCCAGGGTTTCTCTGGAAACACCATATATTTT. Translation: CASRPQGFSGNTIYF.

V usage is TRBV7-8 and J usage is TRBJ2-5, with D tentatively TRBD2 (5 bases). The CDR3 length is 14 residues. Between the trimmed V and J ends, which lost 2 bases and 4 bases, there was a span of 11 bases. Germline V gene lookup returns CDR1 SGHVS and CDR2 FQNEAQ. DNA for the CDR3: TGTGCCAGCAGCTTAATCCGGGGAATAGAGACCCAGTACTTC. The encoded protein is CASSLIRGIETQYF.

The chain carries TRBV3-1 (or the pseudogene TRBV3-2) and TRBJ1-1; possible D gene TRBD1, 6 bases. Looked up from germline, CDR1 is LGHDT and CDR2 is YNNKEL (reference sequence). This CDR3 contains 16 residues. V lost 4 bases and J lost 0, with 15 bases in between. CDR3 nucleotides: TGTGCCAGCAGCCGTAAGTGGGACACCTTGAACACTGAAGCTTTCTTT. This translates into CASSRKWDTLNTEAFF.

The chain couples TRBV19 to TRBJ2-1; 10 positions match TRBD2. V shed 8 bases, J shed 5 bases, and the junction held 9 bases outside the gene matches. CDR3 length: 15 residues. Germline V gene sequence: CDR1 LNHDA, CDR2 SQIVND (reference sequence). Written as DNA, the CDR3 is TGTGCCAGTGGGCGGACTAGCGGAAACCACAATGAGCAGTTCTTC. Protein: CASGRTSGNHNEQFF. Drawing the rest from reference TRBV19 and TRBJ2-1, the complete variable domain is DGGITQSPKYLFRKEGQNVTLSCEQNLNHDAMYWYRQDPGQGLRLIYYSQIVNDFQKGDIAEGYSVSREKKESFPLTVTSAQKNPTAFYLCASGRTSGNHNEQFFGPGTRLTVL.

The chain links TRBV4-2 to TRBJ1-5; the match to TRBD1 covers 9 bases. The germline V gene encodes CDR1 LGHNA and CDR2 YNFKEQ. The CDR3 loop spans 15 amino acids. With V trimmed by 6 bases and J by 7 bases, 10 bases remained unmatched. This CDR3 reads CASSPGTGSGQPQHF. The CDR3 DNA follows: TGTGCCAGCAGTCCCGGGACAGGGAGCGGGCAGCCCCAGCATTTT.

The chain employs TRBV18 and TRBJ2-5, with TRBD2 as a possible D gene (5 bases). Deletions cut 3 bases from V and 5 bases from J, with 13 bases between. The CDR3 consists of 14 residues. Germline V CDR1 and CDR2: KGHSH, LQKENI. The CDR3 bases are TGTGCCAGCTCACCGCAACTAGACCGGGAGACCCAGTACTTC. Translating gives CASSPQLDRETQYF.

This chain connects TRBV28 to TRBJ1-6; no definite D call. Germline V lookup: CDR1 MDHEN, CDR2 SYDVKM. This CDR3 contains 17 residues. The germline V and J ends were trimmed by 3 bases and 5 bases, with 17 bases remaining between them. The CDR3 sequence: CASSLTVMRDNNSPLHF. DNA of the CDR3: TGTGCCAGCAGTTTGACTGTGATGAGGGATAATAATTCACCCCTCCACTTT.

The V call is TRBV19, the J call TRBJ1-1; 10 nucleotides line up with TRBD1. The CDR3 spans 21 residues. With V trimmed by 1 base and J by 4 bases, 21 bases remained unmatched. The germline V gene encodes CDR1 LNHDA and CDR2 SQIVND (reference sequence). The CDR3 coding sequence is TGTGCCAGTAGTATAGGTCCGGGACAGGGGATCAGAATTGGGTTTGGCACTGAAGCTTTCTTT. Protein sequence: CASSIGPGQGIRIGFGTEAFF. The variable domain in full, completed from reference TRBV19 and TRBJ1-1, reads DGGITQSPKYLFRKEGQNVTLSCEQNLNHDAMYWYRQDPGQGLRLIYYSQIVNDFQKGDIAEGYSVSREKKESFPLTVTSAQKNPTAFYLCASSIGPGQGIRIGFGTEAFFGQGTRLTVV.

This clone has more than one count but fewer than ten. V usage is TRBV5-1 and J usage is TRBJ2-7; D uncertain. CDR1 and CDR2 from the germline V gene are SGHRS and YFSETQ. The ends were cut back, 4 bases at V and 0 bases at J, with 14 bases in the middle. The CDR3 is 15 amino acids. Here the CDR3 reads CASSINLASSYEQYF. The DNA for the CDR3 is TGCGCCAGCAGCATAAACCTCGCCAGCTCCTACGAGCAGTACTTC.

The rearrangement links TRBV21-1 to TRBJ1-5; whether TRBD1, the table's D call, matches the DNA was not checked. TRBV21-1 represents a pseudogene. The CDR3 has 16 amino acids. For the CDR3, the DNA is TGTGCCAGAAGTAAATCAGGTCACGTGATCAGCCGGCCCCAGCATTTT. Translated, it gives CARSKSGHVISRPQHF.

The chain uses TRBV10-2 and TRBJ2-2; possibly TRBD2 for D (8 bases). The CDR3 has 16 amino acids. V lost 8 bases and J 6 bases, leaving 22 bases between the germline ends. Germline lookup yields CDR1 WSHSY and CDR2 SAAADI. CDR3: CASLGGGLAAAGELFF. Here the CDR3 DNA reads TGCGCCAGCCTAGGGGGCGGACTAGCAGCCGCCGGGGAGCTGTTTTTT.

The CDR3 DNA sequence: TGTGCCAGCAGTTACTACGGGGAGAGCTCTGGAAACACCATATATTTT. This gives the protein CASSYYGESSGNTIYF. The chain is built from TRBV6-2 or TRBV6-3 and TRBJ1-3; unclear D gene. The CDR3 runs to 16 residues. Germline V gene lookup returns CDR1 MNHEY and CDR2 SVGEGT. With 1 base removed from V and 0 bases from J, the gap between germline ends came to 10 bases.

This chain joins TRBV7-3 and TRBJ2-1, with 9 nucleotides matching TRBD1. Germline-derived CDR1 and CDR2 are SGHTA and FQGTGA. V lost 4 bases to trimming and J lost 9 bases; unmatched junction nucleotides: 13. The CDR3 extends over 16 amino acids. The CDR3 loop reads CASSSLLGTGRSEQFF. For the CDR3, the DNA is TGTGCCAGCAGCTCCTTACTTGGGACAGGGAGGAGTGAGCAGTTCTTC.